This T cell receptor beta chain was captured in a study of T-cell reconstitution after alpha-beta-depleted transplantation in children. On this clonotype: No antigen is known for it. A much larger clone differs from this one at a single base, so this may be a read error.

The authors prepared the TCRbeta library with unique molecular identifiers. From the PCR reads, TCRdb called clonotypes with MiXCR, one entry per CDR3 protein. The data contain 750,000 to 950,000 distinct CDR3 sequences, under 20% of them singletons. This CDR3 is built from 15 residues. Germline CDR1 SGHTA, CDR2 FQGNSA. Study findings and constraints: There were reportedly several hundred expanded graft clones from which alpha-beta T cells came about two months after transplant.

The sequence was obtained from a male patient under 18 who had a stem cell transplant for acute lymphoblastic leukemia, so the T cells may come from the graft donor. The gene calls are TRBV7-2 and TRBJ2-3, with TRBD1 matching 7 bases. The material sequenced was PBMCs, mostly from graft donor cells, taken 360 days after TCRalphabeta/CD19-depleted stem cell transplant. The CDR3 loop reads CASSLGARGTDTRYF. The CDR3 region has the DNA TGTGCCAGCAGCTTAGGAGCGAGGGGGACAGATACGCGGTATTTT.